The source of this T cell receptor beta chain is a study of glioma-infiltrating T cells after dendritic cell vaccination. On the study more broadly: Patients received autologous tumor lysate-pulsed dendritic cell vaccination between 2003 and 2012.

Produced via immunoSEQ multiplex PCR; TCRdb's table is partial and in-frame only. In the table there are about 92,000 clones, more than 75% of which are singletons. Per germline, CDR1 MGHRA and CDR2 YSYEKL. CDR3 length equals 16 residues. Trimming shortened V by 3 bases and J by 1 base, and 15 bases separated the two germline ends. The clonotype originates from a human donor with glioblastoma. This rearrangement joins TRBV4-1 to TRBJ1-1, with D possibly matching TRBD1 (5 bases). This sample comprised blood, obtained before dendritic cell vaccination. The CDR3 spells CASSHQGFPENTEAFF. The CDR3 DNA reads TGCGCCAGCAGCCATCAGGGCTTCCCAGAGAACACTGAAGCTTTCTTT.